One sample yielded the 13 T cell receptor beta chains listed below, sequenced in a study of cytomegalovirus exposure and HLA in healthy donors. The primer mix had 60 Vbeta and 13 Jbeta primers. Clones were read by immunoSEQ multiplex PCR, and TCRdb kept only the in-frame ones, dropping some. The table lists approximately 150,000 clones, 73% of them singletons. The sample taken for sequencing was PBMCs. The source of these receptors is a woman aged 18-35 years in good health and CMV-seropositive.

V usage is TRBV6-5 and J usage is TRBJ1-6; D gene uncertain. Germline values: CDR1 MNHEY, CDR2 SVGAGI. The germline V and J ends were trimmed by 6 bases and 11 bases, with 14 bases remaining between them. There are 13 residues in the CDR3. For the CDR3, the DNA is TGTGCCAGCAGGTTGGGGAGCCTCCCACCCCTCCACTTT. Translated: CASRLGSLPPLHF.

The chain employs TRBV28 and TRBJ2-5; D is perhaps TRBD1 (5 bases). Trimming removed 2 bases from V and 0 bases from J, with 7 bases in between. This CDR3 is 14 amino acids long. The germline gives CDR1 MDHEN, CDR2 SYDVKM. As DNA, the CDR3 is TGTGCCAGCAGTTTAATCAGGGACCAAGAGACCCAGTACTTC. It yields the protein CASSLIRDQETQYF.

The sample holds one count of this clone. The rearrangement joins TRBV9 to TRBJ2-1; possible D gene TRBD1, 6 bases. The CDR3 is made up of 15 amino acids. Germline lookup yields CDR1 SGDLS and CDR2 YYNGEE. The V end was cut by 0 bases, the J end by 13 bases, with 20 bases between. The CDR3 loop reads CASSVDPLRDIRQFF. CDR3 in DNA: TGTGCCAGCAGCGTAGACCCCCTCCGGGACATAAGACAGTTCTTC.

The CDR3: CASSSPGAGGGGELFF. The CDR3 nucleotides read TGTGCCAGCAGCTCGCCGGGAGCGGGGGGCGGGGGGGAGCTGTTTTTT. The chain recombines TRBV7-8 with TRBJ2-2; TRBD2 agrees at 9 bases. Germline lookup yields CDR1 SGHVS and CDR2 FQNEAQ. This CDR3 is built from 16 residues. J gave up 8 bases and V 4 bases, and 11 bases lay outside the gene matches.

The chain links TRBV10-3 to TRBJ1-1, with TRBD1 as a possible D gene (6 bases). The CDR3 spans 14 residues. Germline loops: CDR1 ENHRY, CDR2 SYGVKD. Trimming took 6 bases from V and 0 from J, leaving 11 bases between them. The DNA of the CDR3 is TGTGCCATCAGGGACAGTGGGGTGAACACTGAAGCTTTCTTT. It yields the protein CAIRDSGVNTEAFF.

This CDR3 reads CASSARGGGLRYEQYF. CDR3 nucleotide sequence: TGTGCCAGCAGCGCACGTGGGGGGGGGCTGCGCTACGAGCAGTACTTC. V gene TRBV5-4 combines with J gene TRBJ2-7; D is possibly TRBD2 (7 bases). This CDR3 comprises 16 residues. The ends were cut back, 4 bases at V and 3 bases at J, with 20 bases in the middle. Germline V gene lookup returns CDR1 SGHNT and CDR2 YYREEE (reference sequence).

This clone was seen only a few times. The rearrangement uses TRBV7-2 and TRBJ1-5; 7 nucleotides line up with TRBD1. The germline V gene encodes CDR1 SGHTA and CDR2 FQGNSA. The trim removed 1 base at V and 7 bases at J, leaving 7 bases unmatched. CDR3 length equals 15 residues. CDR3 coding DNA: TGTGCCAGCAGCTTAGTCGACAGGGTGGACCAGCCCCAGCATTTT. It yields the protein CASSLVDRVDQPQHF.

This chain joins TRBV7-9 and TRBJ2-5; 14 nucleotides match TRBD2. The CDR3 sequence is 17 residues long. Germline V lookup: CDR1 SEHNR, CDR2 FQNEAQ (reference sequence). V shed 4 bases, J shed 3 bases, and the junction held 7 bases outside the gene matches. As DNA, the CDR3 is TGTGCCAGCAGCTCCGGACTAGCGGGAGGTCTTGAAGAGACCCAGTACTTC. Its translation: CASSSGLAGGLEETQYF. The full variable domain, with the rest looked up from reference TRBV7-9 and TRBJ2-5, is DTGVSQNPRHKITKRGQNVTFRCDPISEHNRLYWYRQTLGQGPEFLTYFQNEAQLEKSRLLSDRFSAERPKGSFSTLEIQRTEQGDSAMYLCASSSGLAGGLEETQYFGPGTRLLVL.

V and J are TRBV5-1 and TRBJ2-3, with 16 bases matching TRBD2. CDR1 is SGHRS, CDR2 YFSETQ, per germline. The length of the CDR3 is 20 residues. The V gene end was trimmed by 2 bases and the J gene end by 5 bases; junction bases not matched to a gene: 14. CDR3 region: CASSLPGLAGGPEGKDTQYF. CDR3 bases: TGCGCCAGCAGCTTACCGGGACTAGCGGGGGGGCCGGAAGGAAAAGATACGCAGTATTTT.

This chain uses TRBV2 with TRBJ1-3; 8 nucleotides align to TRBD1. Germline lookup yields CDR1 SNHLY and CDR2 FYNNEI. V lost 5 bases to trimming and J lost 0 bases; unmatched junction nucleotides: 9. This CDR3 comprises 17 residues. The CDR3 DNA is TGTGCCAGCAGTACGACAGGGGATGGGCCCTCTGGAAACACCATATATTTT. It specifies CASSTTGDGPSGNTIYF.

The chain uses TRBV9 and TRBJ2-7; 9 bases are a match to TRBD2. Germline V gene sequence: CDR1 SGDLS, CDR2 YYNGEE. CDR3 size: 16 residues. The junction had 13 bases not matched to a gene; V was cut back by 4 bases and J by 5 bases. The CDR3: CASSKLGRAGGNEQYF. CDR3 coding DNA: TGTGCCAGCAGCAAGCTGGGAAGGGCGGGGGGGAACGAGCAGTACTTC. The full variable domain, in which reference TRBV9 and TRBJ2-7 provide the parts outside the CDR3, is DSGVTQTPKHLITATGQRVTLRCSPRSGDLSVYWYQQSLDQGLQFLIQYYNGEERAKGNILERFSAQQFPDLHSELNLSSLELGDSALYFCASSKLGRAGGNEQYFGPGTRLTVT.

This clone has just one count. This chain joins TRBV5-1 and TRBJ2-5; 7 bases align to TRBD2. Trimming at V came to 0 bases and at J to 3 bases, leaving 2 bases not matched to a gene. Germline CDR1 and CDR2: SGHRS and YFSETQ. This CDR3 is 14 amino acids long. The CDR3 here is CASSLALAEETQYF. CDR3 coding DNA: TGCGCCAGCAGCTTGGCGCTAGCGGAAGAGACCCAGTACTTC.

The gene calls are TRBV14 and TRBJ1-3; D unresolved. V lost 0 bases and J 3 bases, leaving 3 bases between the germline ends. This CDR3 is built from 13 residues. CDR1 SGHDN and CDR2 FVKESK come from the germline V gene. In DNA form, the CDR3 reads TGTGCCAGCAGCCAAGAGTATGGAAACACCATATATTTT. Protein product: CASSQEYGNTIYF.